One and the same sample provided the 4 T cell receptor beta chains below, sequenced in a study of T cell responses to AZD1222 COVID-19 vaccine. Method: immunoSEQ multiplex PCR; TCRdb's copy keeps in-frame clones and lacks some. The data show about 150,000 clones, about 90% seen once. Sequences were derived from peripheral blood, sampled 28 days after the second dose of the MenACWY control vaccine. The receptors shown here come from an adult who received the MenACWY meningococcal vaccine as a control.

The J gene is TRBJ2-1, the V gene TRBV19, with 7 bases identical to TRBD1. This CDR3 has 15 amino acids. Germline V gives CDR1 LNHDA, CDR2 SQIVND (reference sequence). Unmatched junction bases numbered 6, after V lost 4 bases and J lost 3 bases. The CDR3 loop reads CASSTRDSNYNEQFF. CDR3 nucleotides: TGTGCCAGTAGTACCCGGGACAGTAACTACAATGAGCAGTTCTTC. The whole variable domain, filled in from reference TRBV19 and TRBJ2-1, reads DGGITQSPKYLFRKEGQNVTLSCEQNLNHDAMYWYRQDPGQGLRLIYYSQIVNDFQKGDIAEGYSVSREKKESFPLTVTSAQKNPTAFYLCASSTRDSNYNEQFFGPGTRLTVL.

The chain links TRBV7-8 to TRBJ2-3; possibly TRBD1 for D (5 bases). CDR1 and CDR2 (germline): SGHVS, FQNEAQ. CDR3 length: 15 amino acids. V lost 1 base and J 7 bases, leaving 15 bases between the germline ends. CDR3 nucleotide sequence: TGTGCCAGCAGCTTAGAATCAGGGCAAGGGAATACGCAGTATTTT. Translating gives CASSLESGQGNTQYF.

The gene calls are TRBV7-3 and TRBJ2-3; D might be TRBD2 (6 bases). Germline CDR1 SGHTA, CDR2 FQGTGA. Trimming shortened V by 0 bases and J by 3 bases, and 10 bases separated the two germline ends. The CDR3 contains 15 residues. CDR3 bases: TGTGCCAGCAGCTTAACCTTAGCGGCGACAGATACGCAGTATTTT. It is translated as CASSLTLAATDTQYF.

The V call is TRBV11-3, the J call TRBJ2-2, with a weak D call TRBD2 (5 bases). Germline CDR1 is SGHNT and CDR2 is YENEEA. The CDR3 runs to 13 residues. The V and J ends lost 5 bases and 3 bases respectively, with 7 bases between them. The CDR3 loop reads CASSPGDTGELFF. CDR3 sequence (DNA): TGTGCCAGCAGCCCCGGGGACACCGGGGAGCTGTTTTTT.